Following are 7 T cell receptor beta chains from one sample sequenced in a study of blood T cell repertoires in COVID-19. The protocol was immunoSEQ multiplex PCR, while the TCRdb copy is restricted to in-frame clones and leaves out a portion. Of approximately 200,000 clones listed, roughly 80% are singletons. The specimen sequenced was PBMCs or T cells enriched from blood (not recorded which). The source of these receptors is a man aged 35 to 55 who had recovered from COVID-19.

The gene calls are TRBV2 and TRBJ2-1; TRBD1 might be the D (5 bases). Germline CDR1 SNHLY, CDR2 FYNNEI. The ends were cut back, 7 bases at V and 8 bases at J, with 18 bases in the middle. The length of the CDR3 is 14 residues. The CDR3 region has the DNA TGTGCCAGCACGATAGGGGTTTTTGCGGATGAGCAGTTCTTC. Its translation is CASTIGVFADEQFF.

V is TRBV11-2 and J is TRBJ2-7, with 10 nucleotides matching TRBD1. Germline trimming cut 5 bases from V and 1 base from J; bases unmatched to any gene: 5. Germline CDR1 and CDR2: SGHAT and FQNNGV. The CDR3 contains 15 residues. The CDR3 loop reads CASSRTDRGSYEQYF. CDR3 DNA sequence: TGTGCCAGCAGCCGGACGGACAGGGGGTCCTACGAGCAGTACTTC. Drawing the rest from reference TRBV11-2 and TRBJ2-7, the complete variable domain is EAGVAQSPRYKIIEKRQSVAFWCNPISGHATLYWYQQILGQGPKLLIQFQNNGVVDDSQLPKDRFSAERLKGVDSTLKIQPAKLEDSAVYLCASSRTDRGSYEQYFGPGTRLTVT.

The V and J genes are TRBV5-1 and TRBJ1-1, with TRBD1 matching over 7 bases. The germline gives CDR1 SGHRS, CDR2 YFSETQ. This CDR3 spans 14 amino acids. The ends lost 4 bases at V and 3 bases at J; junction bases unmatched: 6. The CDR3 nucleotides read TGCGCCAGCAGCCCAGACGACAGGGACACTGAAGCTTTCTTT. It yields the protein CASSPDDRDTEAFF.

The genes are TRBV2 and TRBJ1-1, with 8 nucleotides matching TRBD1. The CDR3 is 15 residues long. V lost 6 bases to trimming and J lost 7 bases; unmatched junction nucleotides: 13. Germline CDR1 is SNHLY and CDR2 is FYNNEI. The CDR3 DNA reads as TGTGCCAGCAGAGAAAGGACAGGGCCGGGGGATGAAGCTTTCTTT. This encodes CASRERTGPGDEAFF.

This clone was detected a few times. This chain joins TRBV7-9 and TRBJ2-2; TRBD1 agrees at 8 bases. This CDR3 comprises 15 residues. Germline CDR1 is SEHNR and CDR2 is FQNEAQ (reference sequence). Germline trimming cut 5 bases from V and 4 bases from J; bases unmatched to any gene: 6. CDR3 amino acids: CASSPTGDTTGELFF. The CDR3 DNA reads TGTGCCAGCAGCCCGACAGGGGACACCACCGGGGAGCTGTTTTTT.

This clone was observed a handful of times. This chain joins TRBV11-3 and TRBJ1-1, with D possibly matching TRBD1 (6 bases). Germline CDR1 SGHNT, CDR2 YENEEA. The V gene lost 5 bases and the J gene lost 5 bases, with 12 bases spanning the gap. The CDR3 is made up of 13 amino acids. CDR3 nucleotide sequence: TGTGCCAGCAGCCTGGGGGCGCAAACTGAAGCTTTCTTT. Protein product: CASSLGAQTEAFF.

The gene calls are TRBV11-2 and TRBJ1-2; 7 positions agree with TRBD1. Unmatched junction bases numbered 9, after V lost 5 bases and J lost 3 bases. The CDR3 extends over 15 amino acids. CDR1 is SGHAT, CDR2 FQNNGV, per germline. CDR3 region: CASSSNRGRHYGYTF. In nucleotides, the CDR3 is TGTGCCAGCAGCAGTAACAGGGGACGACACTATGGCTACACCTTC.